This is a list of T cell receptor beta chains from one sample in a study of blood T cells in healthy people across ages. TCRdb reanalysed the 5' RACE reads using MiXCR and keeps one entry per CDR3 protein. This sample yields about 620,000 distinct CDR3 sequences, of which more than 45% are seen a single time; about 13% belongs to the top ten. The sample was blood. The receptors come from a woman older than 75 in good health. The CDR3 runs from the conserved cysteine through the conserved F or W. A D gene is named only where the DNA matches it firmly. Clone size is not always given. Where it is, it says once, few, many or a class for expanded clones.

v_gene	abundance	j_gene	d_gene	CDR3aa	CDR3nt
TRBV25-1	NA	TRBJ1-2	NA	CASSGTALNYGYTF	TGTGCCAGCTCCGGGACGGCACTTAACTATGGCTACACCTTC
TRBV7-9	NA	TRBJ1-4	NA	CSSSPQGGEKLFF	TGTTCCAGCAGCCCTCAAGGGGGAGAAAAACTGTTTTTT
TRBV6-1	many	TRBJ2-5	NA	CASSGTASRQETQYF	TGTGCCAGCAGTGGGACTGCCAGTAGACAAGAGACCCAGTACTTC
TRBV29-1	NA	TRBJ2-1	NA	CSALFNEQFF	TGCAGCGCACTCTTCAATGAGCAGTTCTTC
TRBV7-8	NA	TRBJ2-3	TRBD2	CASSYTGTSGGGQYF	TGTGCCAGCAGCTATACCGGGACTAGCGGGGGAGGGCAGTATTTT
TRBV6-5	NA	TRBJ2-3	NA	CASTKTGTDTQYF	TGTGCCAGCACTAAGACGGGCACAGATACGCAGTATTTT
TRBV6-6	many	TRBJ2-2	NA	CASSYGGEVGELFF	TGTGCCAGCAGTTACGGAGGGGAGGTCGGGGAGCTGTTTTTT
TRBV7-8	NA	TRBJ2-7	TRBD1	CASSQGPGTGRYEQYF	TGTGCCAGCAGCCAAGGACCGGGGACAGGACGTTACGAGCAGTACTTC
TRBV29-1	many	TRBJ2-3	NA	CSVPTGSITDTQYF	TGCAGCGTTCCAACAGGGAGTATCACAGATACGCAGTATTTT
TRBV20-1	NA	TRBJ1-5	NA	CSARVPGNQPQHF	TGCAGTGCTAGAGTACCAGGTAATCAGCCCCAGCATTTT
TRBV7-9	NA	TRBJ2-7	NA	CASSSQLGYSYEQYF	TGTGCCAGCAGCTCCCAGCTGGGATATTCCTACGAGCAGTACTTC
TRBV7-2	NA	TRBJ2-7	TRBD2	CASSLQGGSFDEQYF	TGTGCCAGCAGCTTACAGGGAGGGAGCTTCGACGAGCAGTACTTC
TRBV7-2	NA	TRBJ2-1	NA	CASRVSENEQFF	TGTGCCAGCAGAGTTAGCGAGAATGAGCAGTTCTTC
TRBV20-1	NA	TRBJ2-7	NA	CSAQTGEVYEQYF	TGCAGTGCCCAAACCGGGGAAGTCTACGAGCAGTACTTC
TRBV5-1	NA	TRBJ2-7	NA	CASSMEGRRSYEQYF	TGCGCCAGCAGCATGGAAGGCCGACGCTCCTACGAGCAGTACTTC
TRBV9	once	TRBJ2-3	NA	CASSSQAGRWDTQYF	TGTGCCAGCAGCTCTCAGGCGGGGCGGTGGGATACGCAGTATTTT
TRBV7-2	many	TRBJ2-1	NA	CASSLVGFDEQFF	TGTGCCAGCAGCTTAGTGGGGTTCGATGAGCAGTTCTTC
TRBV5-1	NA	TRBJ1-2	NA	CASSYRTVANYGYTF	TGCGCCAGCAGCTACCGGACAGTAGCTAACTATGGCTACACCTTC
TRBV4-1	NA	TRBJ2-1	NA	CASSQLVSYNEQFF	TGCGCCAGCAGCCAACTAGTAAGTTACAATGAGCAGTTCTTC
TRBV29-1	NA	TRBJ2-1	NA	CSGGRGAHEQFF	TGCAGCGGGGGTCGGGGGGCCCACGAGCAGTTCTTC
TRBV9	NA	TRBJ2-6	NA	CASSGRTGSSGANVLTF	TGTGCCAGCAGCGGGAGGACGGGGAGCTCTGGGGCCAACGTCCTGACTTTC